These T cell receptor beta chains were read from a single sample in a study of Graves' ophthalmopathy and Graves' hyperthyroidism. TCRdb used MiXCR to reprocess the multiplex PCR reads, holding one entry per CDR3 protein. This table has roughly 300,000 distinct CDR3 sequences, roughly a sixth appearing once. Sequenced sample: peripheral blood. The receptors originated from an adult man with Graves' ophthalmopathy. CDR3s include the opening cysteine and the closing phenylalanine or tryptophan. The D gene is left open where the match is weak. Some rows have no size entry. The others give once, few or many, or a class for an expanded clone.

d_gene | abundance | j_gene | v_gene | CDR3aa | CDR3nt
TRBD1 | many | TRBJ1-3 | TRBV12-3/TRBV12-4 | CASTWDSLSGNTIYF | TGTGCCAGCACCTGGGACAGCCTCTCTGGAAACACCATATATTTT
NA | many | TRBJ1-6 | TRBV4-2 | CASSGDRGSYNSPLHF | TGTGCCAGCAGCGGCGACAGAGGATCCTATAATTCACCCCTCCACTTT
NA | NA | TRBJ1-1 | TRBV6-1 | CASRKAWGRGDEAFF | TGTGCCAGCAGGAAAGCATGGGGAAGGGGCGATGAAGCTTTCTTT
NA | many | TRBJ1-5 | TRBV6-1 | CASSVLRTENQPQHF | TGTGCCAGCAGTGTTCTTAGGACGGAGAATCAGCCCCAGCATTTT
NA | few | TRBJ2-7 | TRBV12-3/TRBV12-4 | CASINRVGGMGTYEQYF | TGTGCCAGCATTAACAGGGTCGGCGGAATGGGAACGTACGAGCAGTACTTC
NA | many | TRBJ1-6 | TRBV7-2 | CASSQNAGPVGSPLHF | TGTGCCAGCAGCCAAAACGCGGGACCTGTGGGTTCACCCCTCCACTTT
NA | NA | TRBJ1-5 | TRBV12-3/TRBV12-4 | CASRQNTAPQHF | TGTGCCAGCAGACAGAATACAGCTCCCCAGCATTTT
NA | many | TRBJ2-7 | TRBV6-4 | CASSDTVTEYVESYEQYF | TGTGCCAGCAGCGACACCGTGACCGAATACGTCGAGTCCTACGAGCAGTACTTC
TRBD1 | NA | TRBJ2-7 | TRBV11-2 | CASSLRRTGSHEQYF | TGTGCCAGCAGCTTGAGGAGGACAGGGTCCCACGAGCAGTACTTC
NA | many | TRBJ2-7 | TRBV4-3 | CASSPDGSSYEQYF | TGCGCCAGCAGCCCGGACGGGAGCTCCTACGAGCAGTACTTC
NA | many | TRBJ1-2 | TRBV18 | CASSPDKGYGYTF | TGTGCCAGCTCACCTGACAAGGGCTATGGCTACACCTTC
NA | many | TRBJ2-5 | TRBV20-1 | CSASDLTQETQYF | TGCAGTGCTAGCGATCTAACTCAAGAGACCCAGTACTTC
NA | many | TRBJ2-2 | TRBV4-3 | CASSQDRRSTGELFF | TGCGCCAGCAGCCAAGATCGGAGGAGTACCGGGGAGCTGTTTTTT
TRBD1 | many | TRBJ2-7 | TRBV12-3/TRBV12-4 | CASSITGVSYEQYF | TGTGCCAGCAGTATTACAGGGGTATCCTACGAGCAGTACTTC
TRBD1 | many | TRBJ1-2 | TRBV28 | CASSRTGVSYGYTF | TGTGCCAGCAGTAGGACAGGGGTTAGCTATGGCTACACCTTC
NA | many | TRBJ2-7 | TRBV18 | CASSPPGLSPNKQYF | TGTGCCAGCTCACCACCGGGACTGTCTCCTAATAAGCAGTACTTC
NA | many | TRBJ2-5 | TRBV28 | CANLKTETQYF | TGTGCCAACCTAAAAACAGAGACCCAGTACTTC
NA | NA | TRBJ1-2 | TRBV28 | CASSLGSGKGGYTF | TGTGCCAGCAGTTTAGGTTCCGGGAAGGGAGGCTACACCTTC
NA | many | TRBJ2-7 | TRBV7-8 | CASSPPGPELYEQYF | TGTGCCAGCAGCCCACCGGGACCAGAGCTATACGAGCAGTACTTC
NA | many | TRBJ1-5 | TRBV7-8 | CASRLGTAESNQPQHF | TGTGCCAGCAGGCTGGGAACAGCCGAGAGCAATCAGCCCCAGCATTTT
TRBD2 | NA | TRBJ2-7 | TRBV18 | CASSPLAGVGFSGGQYF | TGTGCCAGCTCACCACTAGCGGGAGTTGGGTTTTCTGGTGGGCAGTACTTC
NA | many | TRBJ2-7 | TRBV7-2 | CASSLAGGTESYEQYF | TGTGCCAGCAGCTTAGCGGGGGGAACAGAGTCCTACGAGCAGTACTTC
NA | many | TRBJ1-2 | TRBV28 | CASSSAVSTTYGYTF | TGTGCCAGCAGTTCCGCCGTTTCAACTACCTATGGCTACACCTTC
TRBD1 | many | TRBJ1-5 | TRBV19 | CASSITGVYGNQPQHF | TGTGCCAGTAGTATTACAGGGGTTTATGGCAATCAGCCCCAGCATTTT
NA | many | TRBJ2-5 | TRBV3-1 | CASSPFLGGQVQETQYF | TGTGCCAGCAGCCCCTTCCTCGGGGGGCAGGTTCAAGAGACCCAGTACTTC
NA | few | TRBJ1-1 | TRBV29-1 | CSVEGQLDTEAFF | TGCAGCGTTGAAGGGCAGCTAGACACTGAAGCTTTCTTT
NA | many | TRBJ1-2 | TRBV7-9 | CASSRDSASYGYTF | TGTGCCAGCAGCCGCGACAGTGCCTCCTATGGCTACACCTTC
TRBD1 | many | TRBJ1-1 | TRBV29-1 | CSVPLSDRALEAFF | TGCAGCGTCCCTCTTTCGGACAGGGCCCTTGAAGCTTTCTTT
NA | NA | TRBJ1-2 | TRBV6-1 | CASTDLGQSYGYIF | TGTGCCAGCACCGACCTAGGACAGAGCTATGGCTACATCTTC
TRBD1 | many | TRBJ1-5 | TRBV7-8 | CASSLLHRDRGWSNQPQHF | TGTGCCAGCAGCTTATTACACCGGGACAGGGGTTGGAGCAATCAGCCCCAGCATTTT
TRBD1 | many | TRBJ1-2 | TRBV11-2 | CASSLPSTGEGYTF | TGTGCCAGCAGCTTACCTTCGACAGGGGAAGGCTACACCTTC
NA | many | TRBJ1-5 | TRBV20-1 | CSARRTRPSNQPQHF | TGCAGTGCTAGAAGGACAAGGCCGAGCAATCAGCCCCAGCATTTT
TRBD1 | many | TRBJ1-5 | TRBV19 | CASRSPGGGSNQPQHF | TGTGCCAGTAGATCTCCAGGGGGAGGGAGCAATCAGCCCCAGCATTTT
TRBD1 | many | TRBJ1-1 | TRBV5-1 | CASKMTGQGGNTEAFF | TGCGCCAGCAAAATGACGGGACAGGGGGGGAACACTGAAGCTTTCTTT
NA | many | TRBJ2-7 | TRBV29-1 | CSVEERAGLEQYF | TGCAGCGTTGAAGAACGGGCGGGACTCGAGCAGTACTTC
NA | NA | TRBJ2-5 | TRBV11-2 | CASRIDGGGETQYF | TGTGCCAGCAGGATCGACGGTGGTGGAGAGACCCAGTACTTC
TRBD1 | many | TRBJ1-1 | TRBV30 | CAWSTGDRATEAFF | TGTGCCTGGAGTACAGGGGATAGGGCCACTGAAGCTTTCTTT
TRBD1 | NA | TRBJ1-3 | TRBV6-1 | CASSVRPGTASGNTIYF | TGTGCCAGCAGTGTCCGACCGGGGACAGCCTCTGGAAACACCATATATTTT
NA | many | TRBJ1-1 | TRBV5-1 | CASRPGHMNTEAFF | TGCGCCAGCAGACCGGGACACATGAACACTGAAGCTTTCTTT
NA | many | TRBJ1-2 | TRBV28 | CASSLWGEPNYGYTF | TGTGCCAGCAGTTTGTGGGGGGAACCTAACTATGGCTACACCTTC
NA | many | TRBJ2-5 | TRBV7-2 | CASSPGATQYF | TGTGCCAGCAGCCCGGGGGCGACCCAGTACTTC
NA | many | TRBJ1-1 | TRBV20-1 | CSAPPGLNTEAFF | TGCAGTGCCCCCCCCGGACTGAACACTGAAGCTTTCTTT
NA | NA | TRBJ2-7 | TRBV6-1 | CASRVAQGSLYEQYF | TGTGCCAGCAGGGTCGCCCAGGGTAGCCTCTACGAGCAGTACTTC
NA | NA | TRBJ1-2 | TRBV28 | CASSFKGVTVSGYTF | TGTGCCAGCAGCTTCAAGGGGGTAACGGTTTCTGGCTACACCTTC
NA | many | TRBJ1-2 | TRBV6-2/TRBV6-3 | CASSQNPFSGRGYYGYTF | TGTGCCAGCAGCCAAAACCCTTTCTCGGGGAGAGGGTACTATGGCTACACCTTC
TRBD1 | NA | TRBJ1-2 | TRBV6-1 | CASTTGTGAPYGYTF | TGTGCCAGCACCACCGGGACAGGAGCCCCCTATGGCTACACCTTC
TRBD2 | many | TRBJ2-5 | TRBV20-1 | CSASRLADWYQETQYF | TGCAGTGCTAGCCGCCTAGCGGATTGGTACCAAGAGACCCAGTACTTC
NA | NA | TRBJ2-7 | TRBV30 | CAWSYRRGYEQYF | TGTGCCTGGAGTTACAGGAGGGGCTACGAGCAGTACTTC
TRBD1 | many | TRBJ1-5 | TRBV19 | CASRTQGRWSNQPQHF | TGTGCCAGTAGGACACAGGGGAGATGGAGCAATCAGCCCCAGCATTTT
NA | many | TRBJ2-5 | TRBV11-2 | CASSSPTPLATETQYF | TGTGCCAGCAGCTCCCCCACCCCCCTAGCGACAGAGACCCAGTACTTC
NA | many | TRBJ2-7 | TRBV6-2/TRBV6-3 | CASTAGAITSYEQYF | TGTGCCAGCACCGCAGGGGCCATTACCAGCTACGAGCAGTACTTC
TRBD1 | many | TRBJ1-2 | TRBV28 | CASSRTGESGGYTF | TGTGCCAGCAGTAGGACAGGGGAATCCGGTGGCTACACCTTC
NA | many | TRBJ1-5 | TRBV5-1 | CASSLEDPHNQPQHF | TGCGCCAGCAGCTTGGAGGATCCCCATAATCAGCCCCAGCATTTT
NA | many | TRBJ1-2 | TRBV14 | CASSQATWGTNGYTF | TGTGCCAGCAGCCAAGCCACCTGGGGGACTAATGGCTACACCTTC
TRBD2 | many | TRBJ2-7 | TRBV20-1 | CSVVAGRSYEQYF | TGCAGTGTCGTAGCGGGGCGCTCCTACGAGCAGTACTTC
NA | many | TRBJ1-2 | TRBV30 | CAWRAFYYGYTF | TGTGCCTGGAGGGCCTTTTACTATGGCTACACCTTC
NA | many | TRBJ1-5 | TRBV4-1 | CASSQDLGNRRQPQHF | TGCGCCAGCAGCCAAGATTTAGGGAACAGGCGTCAGCCCCAGCATTTT
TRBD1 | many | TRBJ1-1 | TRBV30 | CAWSFGTVEAFF | TGTGCCTGGAGTTTCGGGACAGTCGAAGCTTTCTTT
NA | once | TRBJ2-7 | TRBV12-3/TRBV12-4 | CASSLLPVGEQYF | TGTGCCAGCAGTTTGCTGCCGGTGGGGGAGCAGTACTTC
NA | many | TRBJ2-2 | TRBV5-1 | CASSLLQDSGDTGELFF | TGCGCCAGCAGCTTATTACAGGACTCCGGGGACACCGGGGAGCTGTTTTTT